These 10 T cell receptor beta chains were sequenced from one sample in a study of Ad26.COV2.S vaccination and SARS-CoV-2 variants. Specified treatment: some 20 received Ad26.COV2.S at low or high dose, single or two shots; 5 received placebo; per-sample allocation not given. At day 63 after the first vaccine or placebo injection, samples were drawn. Sequencing used immunoSEQ multiplex PCR; TCRdb keeps in-frame clones, though not all of them. The sample includes about 350,000 clones, 70% to 90% of them seen just once. The sequences come from peripheral blood, collected in a trial of Ad26.COV2.S vaccine versus placebo. These receptors originate from a person aged 18-65 years who received the Ad26.COV2.S COVID-19 vaccine or a placebo.

This chain joins TRBV7-6 and TRBJ2-7; TRBD1 might be the D (6 bases). V was pared by 5 bases and J by 4 bases, with 12 bases between. Per the germline V gene, CDR1 is SGHVS and CDR2 is FNYEAQ. The CDR3 is made up of 13 amino acids. The CDR3 DNA follows: TGTGCCAGCAGCCACCAGGGGTCATACGAGCAGTACTTC. As protein: CASSHQGSYEQYF.

The chain joins TRBV10-3 to TRBJ2-5, with D unclear. V lost 3 bases to trimming and J lost 5 bases, with 7 bases between them. CDR3 length: 12 residues. Germline-derived CDR1 and CDR2 are ENHRY and SYGVKD. CDR3 DNA: TGTGCCATCAGTGATATTGCGGAGACCCAGTACTTC. It translates to CAISDIAETQYF.

This clone was detected once. The chain recombines TRBV24-1 with TRBJ2-1, with no clear D. The length of the CDR3 is 13 residues. The germline V gene encodes CDR1 KGHDR and CDR2 SFDVKD. Between the trimmed V and J ends, which lost 3 bases and 9 bases, there was a span of 11 bases. CDR3 loop: CATSDLRFSEQFF. The CDR3 DNA is TGTGCCACCAGTGATCTCCGGTTCTCTGAGCAGTTCTTC.

The chain has TRBV5-4 and TRBJ1-6; a weak D match, TRBD1 (6 bases). This CDR3 has 17 amino acids. V was shortened by 0 bases and J by 8 bases, with 18 bases between the two germline ends. The germline gives CDR1 SGHNT, CDR2 YYREEE (reference sequence). The CDR3 is CASSLGAGGRRDSPLHF. DNA for the CDR3: TGTGCCAGCAGCTTGGGCGCCGGGGGGCGTCGGGATTCACCCCTCCACTTT.

In this sample, this clone turned up many times. V usage is TRBV4-3 and J usage is TRBJ1-6; unclear D gene. Germline CDR1 reads LGHNA; CDR2 reads YSLEER. This CDR3 spans 13 amino acids. V was clipped by 1 base and J by 8 bases, with 6 bases between them. CDR3 DNA sequence: TGCGCCAGCAGCCAAGTTCGGTATTCACCCCTCCACTTT. This gives the protein CASSQVRYSPLHF.

The chain carries TRBV7-2 and TRBJ1-1; 8 positions agree with TRBD1. The CDR3 sequence is 14 residues long. The V gene end was trimmed by 5 bases and the J gene end by 4 bases; junction bases not matched to a gene: 6. CDR1 is SGHTA and CDR2 is FQGNSA in the germline V gene. The CDR3 region has the DNA TGTGCCAGCAGCCGGAGAACAGGGGGCACTGAAGCTTTCTTT. Residues: CASSRRTGGTEAFF.

The chain carries TRBV18 and TRBJ1-1; D unresolved. The CDR3 is 14 residues long. Per the germline V gene, CDR1 is KGHSH and CDR2 is LQKENI. V was clipped by 3 bases and J by 6 bases, with 14 bases between them. The CDR3 sequence is CASSPGTGSPEAFF. CDR3 DNA: TGTGCCAGCTCACCGGGAACGGGGTCTCCTGAAGCTTTCTTT. The full variable domain, rest sourced from reference TRBV18 and TRBJ1-1, is NAGVMQNPRHLVRRRGQEARLRCSPMKGHSHVYWYRQLPEEGLKFMVYLQKENIIDESGMPKERFSAEFPKEGPSILRIQQVVRGDSAAYFCASSPGTGSPEAFFGQGTRLTVV.

The chain carries TRBV24-1 and TRBJ2-2; no clear D gene. CDR3 length: 13 residues. V lost 8 bases to trimming and J lost 2 bases, with 8 bases between them. Germline CDR1 and CDR2: KGHDR and SFDVKD. Here the CDR3 reads CATMLGNTGELFF. CDR3 in DNA: TGTGCCACCATGCTGGGTAACACCGGGGAGCTGTTTTTT.

The chain employs TRBV7-8 and TRBJ1-4, with 9 bases identical to TRBD1. CDR3 length: 15 amino acids. Trimming cost V 5 bases and J 5 bases; bases outside gene matches: 6. Per the germline V gene, CDR1 is SGHVS and CDR2 is FQNEAQ. CDR3 nucleotides: TGTGCCAGCAGCCCCGGGACAGGGAAAAATGAAAAACTGTTTTTT. It translates to CASSPGTGKNEKLFF.

This sequence joins TRBV30 and TRBJ2-2; the D is unclear. The CDR3 is made up of 13 amino acids. Germline V gives CDR1 GTSNPN, CDR2 SVGIG (reference sequence). Trimming cost V 2 bases and J 4 bases, with 8 bases left between them. The CDR3 sequence: CAWSYLGTGELFF. For the CDR3, the DNA is TGTGCCTGGAGTTATCTCGGCACCGGGGAGCTGTTTTTT.